This T cell receptor (beta chain) was documented in a study of glioma-infiltrating T cells. By its share, this clonotype is medium-sized (0.01 to 0.1%). Using RNA template, CDR3s of TCR alpha and beta were amplified with iRepertoire arm-PCR. TCRdb independently ran MiXCR on the multiplex PCR reads; one entry per CDR3 protein. Of some 2,400 distinct CDR3 sequences in the sample, 69% are singletons; the top ten hold around 30%. CDR1 is DFQATT and CDR2 is SNEGSKA in the germline V gene (reference sequence). This CDR3 is built from 14 residues. V was trimmed by 4 bases and J by 2 bases, leaving 15 bases between them.

The specimen was glioma tissue, nonneoplastic brain tissue, or PBMCs (not recorded which). This TCR was recovered from a human donor with low-grade glioma or glioblastoma, undergoing nonglioma brain surgery, or in good health (not recorded which). J is TRBJ2-7 and V is TRBV20-1; weak D call: TRBD2 (6 bases). The CDR3 region has the DNA TGCAGTGCTACCAGCGGACTAACACCCTACGAGCAGTACTTC. Protein product: CSATSGLTPYEQYF.